This paragraph reports one T cell receptor beta chain. This clonotype was observed once. The antigen it binds to is not known. Within one base of it there is no much larger clone, and no base qualities were kept. Support from one read is weak. The sample is drawn from a study of regulatory T cells in long-lasting Graves disease (dated by TCRdb to the early 2020s). Turning to the overall study: To count as having persistent Graves' disease, a patient had to have received antithyroid drug treatment for over 5 years with TSH receptor autoantibodies remaining persistently positive. Patients with persistent Graves' disease were compared with patients with newly diagnosed Graves' disease using TCR sequencing and RNA sequencing of peripheral blood. The study took place in China and was registered as a clinical trial. TCR sequencing covered around 13 persistent and around 20 newly diagnosed Graves' disease patients, around 35 samples in total. Antithyroid drugs had been taken for approximately 10 years on average by persistent Graves' disease patients in the clinical cohort.

The library relied on multiplex PCR. The sequencer was an Illumina HiSeq 4000. iRepertoire HTBI primers and Arm-PCR amplification of CDR3 regions were used to construct TCR beta libraries. Before sequencing, the PCR products went through gel purification. Per the original workflow: Across samples, 60 to 70 TRBV and 13 to 15 TRBJ segments were identified and used for gene usage analysis of CDR3 amino acid clonotypes. COPE and FqMerger were used to merge the filtered high-quality paired reads into contigs. BLAST was used to align contigs to the IMGT TRBV, TRBD and TRBJ reference genes, and CDR3 was defined following IMGT. Clonotypes above 0.1% frequency were classified as highly expanded clones. Shannon entropy was used to measure repertoire diversity, and the Gini coefficient was used to measure V-J evenness. A clonotype was considered public if more than one individual shared it. In TCRdb, the public reads were trimmed at Q25 with fastp and aligned with MiXCR, with productive beta chains retained. All rows with the same CDR3 protein become a single entry with the most common DNA and genes. The authors' filters were not applied to this entry. Within this sample are about 660,000 distinct CDR3 sequences, with around 30% of them counted one time only. The ten largest make up around 42% of the sample.

Overall study results and their limits: Compared with newly diagnosed patients, persistent Graves' disease patients had lower TCR Shannon entropy and fewer highly expanded clones, which suggests clonal expansion. The small sample size was acknowledged by the authors as a limitation that may reduce accuracy. Only peripheral blood was studied, because thyroid tissue, the primary lesion, was inaccessible. TRBV28, TRBJ1-2 and TRBJ2-5 were preferentially used in persistent disease, while TRBV20-1 and TRBJ2-1 were favored in newly diagnosed disease. Persistent patients shared more public clonotypes among themselves (around 3,000) than newly diagnosed patients did (approximately 900). Sequencing and analysis were limited to the TCR beta chain.

V loses 3 bases at its end and J loses 5 bases; junction bases beyond the gene matches: 5. Taken from the germline V gene, the CDR1 and CDR2 loops are LGHNA and YNFKEQ. The CDR3, cysteine through phenylalanine, is 14 amino acids long. The DNA shown is the 42-base CDR3, in frame from base 1. Read against the paper, the sample's time point label means: persistent/refractory GD, antithyroid drugs over 5 years with positive TRAb. For both TCR sequencing and RNA sequencing, RNA was extracted from PBMCs using TRIzol. The diagnosis of Graves' disease was made according to American Thyroid Association guidelines. Patients were recruited from an endocrinology department in Xi'an, China. Each patient gave about 9.1 milliliters of peripheral blood, collected in an EDTA anticoagulant tube. PBMCs were isolated by Ficoll Paque Plus density gradient separation without further T cell sorting. RNA quality was checked with an Agilent 2100 Bioanalyzer and agarose gel, and concentration with a NanoDrop 2000.

Sequencing was performed on peripheral blood mononuclear cells (PBMCs), taken when the disease was refractory, from a patient treated with antithyroid drugs. The receptor was isolated from a female donor with Graves disease. The chain was built from TRBV4-2 and TRBJ2-5; TRBD1 aligns with 8 central bases. The bases are TGTGCCAGCAGCCAGGAAGACAGGGGCGAGACCCAGTACTTC. Translated, it reads CASSQEDRGETQYF.